This TCR beta chain was retrieved from a study of shared clonotypes between healthy human individuals. For the study at large: Donors, aged 18 to 49, were two women and three men.

Several immunoSEQ 96-well plates shared each subset's DNA, each plate a replicate. Every unsorted PBMC PCR replicate was loaded with 250 to 300 ng DNA, roughly 30,000 T cell genomes. The sequenced material, unsorted PBMC DNA, was run on ten immunoSEQ deep assay plates. Profiling relied on immunoSEQ multiplex PCR, and the TCRdb table lists in-frame clones only, not all of them. Of about 520,000 clones in the sample, roughly 80% are singletons; the top ten hold approximately 11%. There are 15 residues in the CDR3. Germline V gene lookup returns CDR1 SGHRS and CDR2 YFSETQ. V shed 4 bases, J shed 8 bases, and the junction held 12 bases outside the gene matches.

The chain couples TRBV5-1 to TRBJ2-1, with 7 nucleotides matching TRBD1. Material: PBMCs. This receptor was obtained from a woman in her forties in good health. Some clones in this sample may be carry-over from other donors' samples. The CDR3 region is CASSPTGTAVDEQFF. CDR3 bases: TGCGCCAGCAGCCCAACCGGGACAGCAGTCGATGAGCAGTTCTTC.